These T cell receptor beta chains were read from a single sample in a study of monozygotic twins with inflammatory bowel disease. TCRdb re-called the 5' RACE reads and shows each CDR3 protein once, DNA omitted. The listing contains roughly 150,000 distinct CDR3 sequences. The sequencing input was blood. The receptors here all came from a human donor with ulcerative colitis or Crohn's disease, or a healthy co-twin of an affected twin (not recorded which). CDR3s include the opening cysteine and the closing phenylalanine or tryptophan. Each record gives: V gene, J gene, CDR3 protein.

V: TRBV30
J: TRBJ2-4
CDR3: CAWSVGYLPKNIQYF

V: TRBV20-1
J: TRBJ2-3
CDR3: CSAGDTSTDTQYF

V: TRBV7-9
J: TRBJ1-1
CDR3: CASSLEVGINTEAFF

V: TRBV11-2
J: TRBJ2-1
CDR3: CASSLVSYNEQFF

V: TRBV20-1
J: TRBJ1-2
CDR3: CSAPTRGGNYGYTF

V: TRBV27
J: TRBJ2-3
CDR3: CASSWTASTDTQYF

V: TRBV2
J: TRBJ2-1
CDR3: CASRQLAGDSYNEQFF

V: TRBV9
J: TRBJ1-6
CDR3: CASSPRREVTYNSPLHF

V: TRBV6-2/TRBV6-3
J: TRBJ2-1
CDR3: CASSPSGGHNEQFF

V: TRBV28
J: TRBJ2-1
CDR3: CATAIRTGGMYEQFF

V: TRBV4-2
J: TRBJ2-5
CDR3: CASSQGDSLKAETQYF

V: TRBV7-6
J: TRBJ2-5
CDR3: CASSLAPGAGGQETQYF

V: TRBV20-1
J: TRBJ1-1
CDR3: CSASFPATEAFF